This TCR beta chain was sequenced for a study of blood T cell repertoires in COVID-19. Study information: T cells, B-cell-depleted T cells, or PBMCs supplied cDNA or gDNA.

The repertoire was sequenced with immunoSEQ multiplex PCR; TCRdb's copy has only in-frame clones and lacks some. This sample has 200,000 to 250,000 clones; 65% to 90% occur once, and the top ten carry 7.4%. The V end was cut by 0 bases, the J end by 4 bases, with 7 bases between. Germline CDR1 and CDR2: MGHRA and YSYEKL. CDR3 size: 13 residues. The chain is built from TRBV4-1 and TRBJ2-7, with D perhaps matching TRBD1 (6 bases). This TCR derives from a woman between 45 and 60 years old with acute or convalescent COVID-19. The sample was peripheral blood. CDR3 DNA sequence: TGCGCCAGCAGCCAAGAAAGGGGGTACGAGCAGTACTTC. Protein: CASSQERGYEQYF.